These 27 T cell receptor beta chains were sequenced from one sample in a study of control samples from healthy donors and cancer patients. TCRdb's copy holds only in-frame clones and misses some; the assay was immunoSEQ multiplex PCR. The sample has under 20,000 clones; around 86% are singletons. Sequenced: PBMCs. These TCRs come from a woman between 65 and 79 years old with colorectal cancer.

V gene TRBV7-2 combines with J gene TRBJ1-5; D uncertain. Trimming removed 2 bases at V and 3 bases at J, with 8 bases between. Germline V gene lookup returns CDR1 SGHTA and CDR2 FQGNSA. The CDR3 totals 14 residues. CDR3 sequence: CASSLPGLNQPQHF. The CDR3 coding sequence is TGTGCCAGCAGCTTACCAGGTCTCAATCAGCCCCAGCATTTT.

The CDR3 spells CASSLGAGTSNEQFF. CDR3 DNA: TGTGCCAGCAGCTTGGGAGCAGGGACTAGCAATGAGCAGTTCTTC. This chain joins TRBV7-2 and TRBJ2-1, with TRBD2 matching 8 bases. With V trimmed by 3 bases and J by 6 bases, 7 bases remained unmatched. Germline V CDR1 and CDR2: SGHTA, FQGNSA. There are 15 residues in the CDR3. The full variable domain, in which reference TRBV7-2 and TRBJ2-1 provide the parts outside the CDR3, is GAGVSQSPSNKVTEKGKDVELRCDPISGHTALYWYRQSLGQGLEFLIYFQGNSAPDKSGLPSDRFSAERTGGSVSTLTIQRTQQEDSAVYLCASSLGAGTSNEQFFGPGTRLTVL.

V is TRBV5-4 and J is TRBJ2-2, with 7 nucleotides matching TRBD2. V was pared by 4 bases and J by 5 bases, with 2 bases of the junction left unmatched. This CDR3 has 13 amino acids. Germline V lookup: CDR1 SGHNT, CDR2 YYREEE (reference sequence). The CDR3 spells CASSGGGTGELFF. CDR3 sequence (DNA): TGTGCCAGCAGCGGGGGGGGAACCGGGGAGCTGTTTTTT.

This clone showed up just once. V and J are TRBV18 and TRBJ2-7; 11 bases are shared with TRBD2. Trimming took 6 bases from V and 0 from J; bases not matched to a gene: 10. Germline CDR1 reads KGHSH; CDR2 reads LQKENI. This CDR3 comprises 17 residues. The CDR3 reads CASSTLLAGGPSYEQYF. The CDR3 bases are TGTGCCAGCTCGACCCTGCTAGCGGGAGGCCCCTCCTACGAGCAGTACTTC.

V is TRBV5-1 and J is TRBJ2-7, with D perhaps matching TRBD2 (5 bases). CDR3 length: 16 amino acids. The V and J ends lost 0 bases and 4 bases respectively, with 17 bases between them. The germline gives CDR1 SGHRS, CDR2 YFSETQ. CDR3 protein: CASSLATRSGWYEQYF. In nucleotides, the CDR3 is TGCGCCAGCAGCTTGGCCACACGCTCGGGGTGGTACGAGCAGTACTTC.

The J gene is TRBJ2-5, the V gene TRBV5-1, with 9 bases identical to TRBD1. The CDR3 consists of 14 residues. Germline values: CDR1 SGHRS, CDR2 YFSETQ. J lost 3 bases, V lost 2 bases, and 2 bases had no gene match. The CDR3 DNA reads TGCGCCAGCAGCTTTGGGACAGGGAAAGAGACCCAGTACTTC. Translation gives CASSFGTGKETQYF.

The genes are TRBV19 and TRBJ1-5; D is unclear. The CDR3 is 15 residues long. Germline CDR1 is LNHDA and CDR2 is SQIVND (reference sequence). The ends were cut back, 2 bases at V and 7 bases at J, with 15 bases in the middle. CDR3 in DNA: TGTGCCAGTAGTATAATGGGCTCTTCGGGGCAGCCCCAGCATTTT. Translation gives CASSIMGSSGQPQHF.

The rearrangement joins TRBV14 to TRBJ2-7, with unresolved D. V was shortened by 1 base and J by 5 bases, with 3 bases between the two germline ends. CDR1 is SGHDN, CDR2 FVKESK, per germline. This CDR3 comprises 11 residues. The CDR3, as DNA: TGTGCCAGCAGCCAAGGGAACGAGCAGTACTTC. Amino acids: CASSQGNEQYF.

This clone was detected once. The V and J genes are TRBV27 and TRBJ1-2; 9 nucleotides line up with TRBD1. V trimming: 5 bases; J trimming: 0 bases; junction bases outside the gene matches: 4. Looked up from germline, CDR1 is MNHEY and CDR2 is SMNVEV (reference sequence). This CDR3 is built from 15 residues. The chain's CDR3 is CASSRGTGSNYGYTF. CDR3 bases: TGTGCCAGCAGTAGGGGGACAGGGTCTAACTATGGCTACACCTTC.

This rearrangement joins TRBV27 to TRBJ2-3; D call uncertain. The CDR3 sequence is 13 residues long. The V and J ends lost 5 bases and 0 bases respectively, with 6 bases between them. Germline CDR1 is MNHEY and CDR2 is SMNVEV (reference sequence). CDR3 in amino acids: CASSPQSTDTQYF. Written as DNA, the CDR3 is TGTGCCAGCAGTCCACAAAGCACAGATACGCAGTATTTT.

This chain links TRBV19 with TRBJ1-2, with no clear D. Between the trimmed V and J ends, which lost 6 bases and 2 bases, there was a span of 16 bases. CDR3 length: 15 amino acids. Per the germline V gene, CDR1 is LNHDA and CDR2 is SQIVND (reference sequence). The DNA for the CDR3 is TGTGCCAGTAGCTCCTCCTCGTCAGTAAACTATGGCTACACCTTC. Encoded protein: CASSSSSSVNYGYTF.

This clone was detected a few times. V gene TRBV6-2 or TRBV6-3 combines with J gene TRBJ2-3, with TRBD1 matching over 8 bases. The CDR3 consists of 15 residues. The germline CDR1 and CDR2 sequences are MNHEY and SVGEGT. The V and J ends lost 6 bases and 4 bases, in that order; junction bases with no gene match: 9. The CDR3: CASSPGRGRPDTQYF. CDR3 sequence (DNA): TGTGCCAGCAGCCCCGGCAGGGGGCGCCCAGATACGCAGTATTTT.

This chain uses TRBV9 with TRBJ2-1; perhaps TRBD2 as D (6 bases). Looked up from germline, CDR1 is SGDLS and CDR2 is YYNGEE. Trimming pared 0 bases from V and 8 bases from J, leaving 9 bases between. The CDR3 contains 13 residues. This CDR3 is CASSVGWGDEQFF. DNA of the CDR3: TGTGCCAGCAGCGTAGGGTGGGGGGATGAGCAGTTCTTC.

This clone appeared a single time. This chain connects TRBV7-6 to TRBJ1-3; D is possibly TRBD1 (5 bases). Trimming shortened V by 0 bases and J by 8 bases, and 11 bases separated the two germline ends. The CDR3 contains 14 residues. Germline CDR1 reads SGHVS; CDR2 reads FNYEAQ. This CDR3 reads CASSLAGIGDTIYF. CDR3 DNA: TGTGCCAGCAGCTTAGCCGGGATAGGGGACACCATATATTTT.

This chain uses TRBV4-1 with TRBJ1-4, with D uncertain. The CDR3 extends over 11 amino acids. Germline CDR1 reads MGHRA; CDR2 reads YSYEKL. Trimming left V 4 bases short and J 8 bases short, with 5 bases between. DNA of the CDR3: TGCGCCAGCAGCCTAAACGAAAAACTGTTTTTT. This encodes CASSLNEKLFF.

The rearrangement links TRBV3-1 (or the pseudogene TRBV3-2) to TRBJ2-7; the D gene is possibly TRBD2 (5 bases). Trimming stripped 1 base from V and 4 bases from J, with 17 bases between. The CDR3 is 16 amino acids. Germline V gene lookup returns CDR1 LGHDT and CDR2 YNNKEL (reference sequence). CDR3 loop: CASSQGTGWLSYEQYF. The CDR3 DNA reads as TGTGCCAGCAGCCAAGGTACGGGGTGGTTATCGTACGAGCAGTACTTC.

This clone was picked up a small number of times. CDR3 residues: CASSLGQAGIEKLFF. Written as DNA, the CDR3 is TGCGCCAGCAGCTTGGGGCAGGCCGGGATTGAAAAACTGTTTTTT. V gene TRBV5-1 combines with J gene TRBJ1-4; the D is unclear. The germline CDR1 and CDR2 sequences are SGHRS and YFSETQ. The CDR3 is 15 amino acids. V gave up 0 bases and J gave up 7 bases, with 13 bases separating them.

This clone appeared a single time. The CDR3 DNA sequence: TGTGCCAGCAGGCCGGGGCACTCCTACGAGCAGTACTTC. The encoded protein is CASRPGHSYEQYF. The V gene is TRBV12-3 or TRBV12-4, the J gene TRBJ2-7, with D perhaps being TRBD1 or TRBD2 (5 bases each). The V end was cut by 6 bases, the J end by 0 bases, with 9 bases between. CDR3 length: 13 residues.

The gene calls are TRBV6-4 and TRBJ2-3; D may match TRBD1 or TRBD2 (6 bases each). Trimming pared 2 bases from V and 4 bases from J, leaving 19 bases between. This CDR3 comprises 17 residues. CDR1 and CDR2 from the germline V gene are MRHNA and SNTAGT. For the CDR3, the DNA is TGTGCCAGCAGTGACACTGGCCCTGGAGGGGGAGCAGATACGCAGTATTTT. Translation: CASSDTGPGGGADTQYF.

This clone was seen just once. The chain employs TRBV7-3 and TRBJ2-2, with D perhaps TRBD2 (5 bases). V dropped 4 bases and J dropped 7 bases, with 19 bases sitting between them. The CDR3 runs 16 residues. In germline, CDR1 is SGHTA, CDR2 FQGTGA. The CDR3 region is CASSSRVGAAGGELFF. As DNA, the CDR3 is TGTGCCAGCAGCTCGCGGGTGGGTGCTGCTGGCGGGGAGCTGTTTTTT. Filled out from reference TRBV7-3 and TRBJ2-2, the complete variable domain reads GAGVSQTPSNKVTEKGKYVELRCDPISGHTALYWYRQSLGQGPEFLIYFQGTGAADDSGLPNDRFFAVRPEGSVSTLKIQRTERGDSAVYLCASSSRVGAAGGELFFGEGSRLTVL.

The genes are TRBV29-1 and TRBJ1-4, with D perhaps TRBD1 (5 bases). V was pared by 5 bases and J by 8 bases, with 15 bases between. The length of the CDR3 is 13 residues. Germline CDR1 is SQVTM and CDR2 is ANQGSEA. The CDR3 sequence is CSVRGPGDEKLFF. The DNA for the CDR3 is TGCAGCGTTCGAGGACCCGGGGACGAAAAACTGTTTTTT.

The J gene is TRBJ1-3, the V gene TRBV12-1; the table's D gene call, TRBD1, was not cross checked with the DNA. TRBV12-1 is termed a pseudogene. The CDR3 length is 17 residues. CDR3 DNA: TGTGCCAGCAGCTTGAGGGGGACAGGGAGCTCTGGAAACACCATATATTTT. Translating it yields CASSLRGTGSSGNTIYF.

The chain uses TRBV5-6 and TRBJ2-1; 10 bases agree with TRBD1. This CDR3 is 14 amino acids long. The germline V gene has CDR1 SGHDT and CDR2 YYEEEE. The ends lost 2 bases at V and 6 bases at J; junction bases unmatched: 2. CDR3 residues: CASSFRDRGNEQFF. The CDR3 region has the DNA TGTGCCAGCAGCTTCCGGGACAGGGGCAATGAGCAGTTCTTC.

The chain links TRBV3-1 (or the pseudogene TRBV3-2) to TRBJ2-1; 11 positions agree with TRBD2. V shed 3 bases and J 7 bases; nucleotides not matched to a gene: 11. The CDR3 is 17 amino acids. CDR1 is LGHDT and CDR2 is YNNKEL in the germline V gene (reference sequence). CDR3 sequence: CASSHRLAGNPGNEQFF. In DNA form, the CDR3 reads TGTGCCAGCAGCCACCGACTAGCGGGGAACCCCGGGAATGAGCAGTTCTTC.

This chain uses TRBV5-8 with TRBJ1-1; 8 bases line up with TRBD1. Trimming at V came to 0 bases and at J to 8 bases, leaving 3 bases not matched to a gene. CDR1 and CDR2 (germline): SGHTS, YDEGEE. This CDR3 has 13 residues. The CDR3 bases are TGTGCCAGCAGCTTGGGGGACAGGAGGGAAGCTTTCTTT. This encodes CASSLGDRREAFF.

In this sample, this clone turned up once. The J gene is TRBJ1-3, the V gene TRBV6-6; D might be TRBD1 (6 bases). V dropped 5 bases and J dropped 4 bases, with 9 bases sitting between them. Germline V gene lookup returns CDR1 MNHNY and CDR2 SVGAGI (reference sequence). The CDR3 runs to 13 residues. For the CDR3, the DNA is TGTGCCAGCAGTCGCCAGGGGGGAAACACCATATATTTT. Translated, it gives CASSRQGGNTIYF.

The chain has TRBV6-5 and TRBJ2-1; D is tentatively TRBD1 or TRBD2 (6 bases each). The germline gives CDR1 MNHEY, CDR2 SVGAGI. This CDR3 region has 15 residues. Trimming pared 6 bases from V and 0 bases from J, leaving 12 bases between. The CDR3 here is CASRGGAGSYNEQFF. CDR3 bases: TGTGCCAGCAGGGGGGGCGCCGGCTCCTACAATGAGCAGTTCTTC.